This T cell receptor (beta chain) was found in a study of cytomegalovirus exposure and HLA in healthy donors. Study-wide results and caveats: TCR beta chains numbering some 160 were designated cytomegalovirus-associated.

The PCR made use of 60 Vbeta and 13 Jbeta primers. The table came from immunoSEQ multiplex PCR; TCRdb's copy has only in-frame clones and leaves some out. The sample has about 180,000 clones; approximately 80% are singletons. Concerning this clone itself: The antigen remains unidentified.

The germline CDR1 and CDR2 sequences are SGHRS and YFSETQ. CDR3 length: 13 amino acids. This chain joins TRBV5-1 and TRBJ2-5; 7 nucleotides agree with TRBD1. The tail of the sequence fits TRBJ2-7 better, so the J call may be wrong. The TCR comes from a girl between 2 and 10 years old in good health and CMV-seropositive. The sample taken for sequencing was PBMCs. The CDR3 loop reads CASSLDRDGEQYF. The CDR3 coding sequence is TGCGCCAGCAGTCTTGACAGGGACGGCGAGCAGTACTTC.